The entry below gives a single T cell receptor (beta chain) sequence along with its context. CDR1 is SGHRS, CDR2 YFSETQ, per germline. There are 14 residues in the CDR3. The V and J ends lost 4 bases and 2 bases respectively, with 10 bases between them. This sample stems from a study of blood T cell repertoires in COVID-19. On the study more broadly: COVID-19 samples, acute and convalescent, were from the United States, Italy and Spain.

As processed by the authors: Estimates of nucleated cell counts were drawn from the amplification of reference gene primers. Generated by immunoSEQ multiplex PCR, the TCRdb table keeps only in-frame clones and is missing some. V and J calls and clone size are copied from that table; D and trimming were computed from the DNA. This table has 170,000 or so clones, around four fifths appearing once. Ages ranged from about 18 to 89 years, with residence in 24 US areas. Participants had their cohort set by participant-reported clinical history. The chain recombines TRBV5-1 with TRBJ1-3, with D tentatively TRBD1 (5 bases). Input material: PBMCs or T cells enriched from blood (not recorded which). This receptor was identified in a woman in her fifties or sixties who had recovered from COVID-19. The CDR3 sequence is CASSDQGAGNTIYF. CDR3 nucleotide sequence: TGCGCCAGCAGCGACCAGGGTGCTGGAAACACCATATATTTT.